The 5 T cell receptor beta chains below all came from one sample that was sequenced in a study of blood T cells in healthy people across ages. A J-beta primer mix and a sample-barcoded 5' primer were used in a second PCR of roughly 7 to 12 cycles. TCRdb processed the 5' RACE reads anew with MiXCR; each CDR3 protein has one entry. Seen here are approximately 700,000 distinct CDR3 sequences, about 30% observed once, and the top ten hold 15%. Sequencing was performed on blood. The receptors were gathered from a woman older than 75 in good health.

This chain uses TRBV27 with TRBJ2-4, with D hard to call. The J call is uncertain, as TRBJ2-7 better fits the DNA end. The CDR3 has 10 residues. Looked up from germline, CDR1 is MNHEY and CDR2 is SMNVEV (reference sequence). CDR3 in amino acids: CASGPYEQYF. The CDR3, as DNA: TGTGCCAGCGGGCCATACGAGCAGTACTTC.

As regards this clonotype: A junction boundary mismatches the germline segment, possibly from a read error. V is TRBV6-6 and J is TRBJ2-5; 9 bases map to TRBD1. The assigned J gene may be wrong: the sequence end matches TRBJ2-1 better. Germline assignment: CDR1 MNHNY and CDR2 SVGAGI (reference sequence). The CDR3 is 16 amino acids. The DNA for the CDR3 is TGTGCCAGTAGTTACTCAGGACAGGGGTACCAAGAGACCCAGTTCTTC. Amino acids: CASSYSGQGYQETQFF.

V is TRBV7-9 and J is TRBJ2-6; D gene unclear. Germline V CDR1 and CDR2: SEHNR, FQNEAQ (reference sequence). V shed 5 bases and J shed 18 bases, with 11 bases lying between them. CDR3 size: 10 residues. CDR3 in amino acids: CASSPLGGTF. As DNA, the CDR3 is TGTGCCAGCAGCCCACTGGGTGGGACTTTC.

This clonotype appeared many times. This chain joins TRBV6-5 and TRBJ1-1, with D perhaps TRBD1 (6 bases). V lost 2 bases to trimming and J lost 4 bases, with 8 bases between them. From germline, CDR1 is MNHEY and CDR2 SVGAGI. The CDR3 loop spans 13 amino acids. The CDR3, as DNA: TGTGCCAGCAGTTACGACAGGTCCACTGAAGCTTTCTTT. Translation gives CASSYDRSTEAFF.

This chain links TRBV2 with TRBJ1-2; TRBD1 is a possible D gene (5 bases). Germline CDR1 and CDR2: SNHLY and FYNNEI. The ends were cut back, 0 bases at V and 4 bases at J, with 15 bases in the middle. The CDR3 has 16 residues. In DNA, the CDR3 is TGTGCCAGCAGTGAAGCGCGCGGGACGGAGGGCTATGGCTACACCTTC. Its translation is CASSEARGTEGYGYTF.